The present T cell receptor beta chain was sequenced within a study of blood T cell repertoires in COVID-19. The protocol was immunoSEQ multiplex PCR, while the TCRdb copy is restricted to in-frame clones and leaves out a portion. The table lists some 63,000 clones, approximately 85% of them singletons, with around 19% in the top ten. This CDR3 region has 13 residues. V was pared by 1 base and J by 4 bases, with 5 bases between. Germline assignment: CDR1 SGHVS and CDR2 FQNEAQ. This receptor was obtained from a human donor in a cohort sampled during active COVID-19. The sequenced sample consisted of peripheral blood. The chain combines TRBV7-8 with TRBJ1-5; D ambiguous. The CDR3 is CASSLGRNQPQHF. The CDR3 coding sequence is TGTGCCAGCAGCTTAGGCAGAAATCAGCCCCAGCATTTT.